One T cell receptor (beta chain) is described in this entry. This specimen belongs to a study of identical twins. One entry per CDR3 protein results from TCRdb running MiXCR on the 5' RACE reads. Here the sample spans a few hundred thousand distinct CDR3 sequences, roughly 9% being singletons. Germline loops: CDR1 DFQATT, CDR2 SNEGSKA (reference sequence). V was pared by 0 bases and J by 8 bases, with 17 bases between. This CDR3 contains 15 residues. This chain uses TRBV20-1 with TRBJ2-4; possibly TRBD1 or TRBD2 for D (6 bases each). Specimen: naive T cells sorted from blood. The origin of this receptor is a woman between 45 and 65 years old in good health. The CDR3 is CSARDSGGRWDIQYF. The CDR3 nucleotides are TGCAGTGCTAGAGATTCCGGGGGCCGATGGGACATTCAGTACTTC.